This TCR beta chain was sequenced during a study of cytomegalovirus exposure and HLA in healthy donors. It was with 60 Vbeta and 13 Jbeta primers that the PCR ran. Some clones are missing from TCRdb's copy, which holds only in-frame ones; the method was immunoSEQ multiplex PCR. The table includes around 100,000 clones, about four fifths detected once. CDR1 is SGHNT and CDR2 is YYREEE in the germline V gene (reference sequence). Trimming removed 2 bases at V and 6 bases at J, with 12 bases between. This CDR3 spans 13 amino acids. This receptor was identified in a man in his forties in good health and CMV-seropositive. The chain recombines TRBV5-4 with TRBJ2-7, with TRBD1 as a possible D gene (6 bases). The sequencing input was PBMCs. The CDR3 bases are TGTGCCAGCAGCTTTACAGGGTGGGCCGAGCAGTACTTC. It codes for CASSFTGWAEQYF.